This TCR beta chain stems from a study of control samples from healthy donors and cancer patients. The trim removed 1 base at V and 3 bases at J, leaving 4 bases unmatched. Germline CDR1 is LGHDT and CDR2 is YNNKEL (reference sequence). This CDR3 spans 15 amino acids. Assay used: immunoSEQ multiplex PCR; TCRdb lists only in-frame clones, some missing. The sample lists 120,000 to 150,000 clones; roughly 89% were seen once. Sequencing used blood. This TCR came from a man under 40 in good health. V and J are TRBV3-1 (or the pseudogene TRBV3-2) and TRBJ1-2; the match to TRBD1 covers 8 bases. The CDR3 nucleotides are TGTGCCAGCAGCCAAGCCGGGACAGGCGACTATGGCTACACCTTC. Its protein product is CASSQAGTGDYGYTF.